The 6 T cell receptor beta chains presented below share a single source sample, sequenced in a study of chemoradiotherapy in HPV16-positive cancers. The assay was immunoSEQ multiplex PCR, and TCRdb's table has in-frame clones only and misses some. Altogether about 12,000 clones are present, about two thirds being singletons, with the ten largest covering more than 6.5%. The biological material was taken from a patient who underwent chemoradiotherapy. The source is a human donor with HPV-associated anogenital cancer.

This clone was seen more than once but under ten times. V gene TRBV6-4 combines with J gene TRBJ2-6; D may be TRBD2 (6 bases). V was pared by 0 bases and J by 0 bases, with 6 bases between. This CDR3 comprises 16 residues. Germline values: CDR1 MRHNA, CDR2 SNTAGT. DNA of the CDR3: TGTGCCAGCAGTGACTCTAGCGGCTCTGGGGCCAACGTCCTGACTTTC. Translated, it gives CASSDSSGSGANVLTF.

This chain uses TRBV5-4 with TRBJ1-2; 7 bases are a match to TRBD1. This CDR3 has 14 amino acids. CDR1 and CDR2 from the germline V gene are SGHNT and YYREEE (reference sequence). J gave up 8 bases and V 3 bases, and 10 bases lay outside the gene matches. CDR3 DNA: TGTGCCAGCAGCTGGTCGACAGGGATGGGAGGCTACACCTTC. It specifies CASSWSTGMGGYTF. The full variable domain, in which reference TRBV5-4 and TRBJ1-2 provide the parts outside the CDR3, is ETGVTQSPTHLIKTRGQQVTLRCSSQSGHNTVSWYQQALGQGPQFIFQYYREEENGRGNFPPRFSGLQFPNYSSELNVNALELDDSALYLCASSWSTGMGGYTFGSGTRLTVV.

The gene calls are TRBV7-8 and TRBJ2-5; unclear D gene. V shed 5 bases and J shed 1 base, with 11 bases lying between them. The CDR3 contains 14 residues. The germline V gene encodes CDR1 SGHVS and CDR2 FQNEAQ. The DNA for the CDR3 is TGTGCCAGCAGCCATAGACGGAGCCAAGAGACCCAGTACTTC. Encoded protein: CASSHRRSQETQYF.

The chain uses TRBV28 and TRBJ1-5; 10 bases agree with TRBD1. Germline V CDR1 and CDR2: MDHEN, SYDVKM. The CDR3 sequence is 14 residues long. Germline trimming cut 6 bases from V and 5 bases from J; bases unmatched to any gene: 4. The CDR3 loop reads CASSAGQGYQPQHF. In DNA form, the CDR3 reads TGTGCCAGCAGCGCGGGACAGGGGTATCAGCCCCAGCATTTT. The variable domain in full, with the rest retrieved from reference TRBV28 and TRBJ1-5, is DVKVTQSSRYLVKRTGEKVFLECVQDMDHENMFWYRQDPGLGLRLIYFSYDVKMKEKGDIPEGYSVSREKKERFSLILESASTNQTSMYLCASSAGQGYQPQHFGDGTRLSIL.

This clone appeared a few times. CDR3 in DNA: TGTGCCAGCAGCCAAGAGGGGGACAGCTCCTACGAGCAGTACTTC. Translated: CASSQEGDSSYEQYF. The genes are TRBV4-2 and TRBJ2-7, with TRBD1 matching over 7 bases. This CDR3 has 15 residues. Germline assignment: CDR1 LGHNA and CDR2 YNFKEQ. J was trimmed by 0 bases and V by 0 bases; bases with no gene match: 2.

This clone came up a few times. The rearrangement uses TRBV11-3 and TRBJ1-1; D is unresolved. Germline V gene data show CDR1 as SGHNT and CDR2 as YENEEA. V dropped 5 bases and J dropped 6 bases, with 16 bases sitting between them. The CDR3 contains 14 residues. Written as DNA, the CDR3 is TGTGCCAGCAGCGACTCCCCGGGCCAGCCTGAAGCTTTCTTT. Amino acid sequence: CASSDSPGQPEAFF.